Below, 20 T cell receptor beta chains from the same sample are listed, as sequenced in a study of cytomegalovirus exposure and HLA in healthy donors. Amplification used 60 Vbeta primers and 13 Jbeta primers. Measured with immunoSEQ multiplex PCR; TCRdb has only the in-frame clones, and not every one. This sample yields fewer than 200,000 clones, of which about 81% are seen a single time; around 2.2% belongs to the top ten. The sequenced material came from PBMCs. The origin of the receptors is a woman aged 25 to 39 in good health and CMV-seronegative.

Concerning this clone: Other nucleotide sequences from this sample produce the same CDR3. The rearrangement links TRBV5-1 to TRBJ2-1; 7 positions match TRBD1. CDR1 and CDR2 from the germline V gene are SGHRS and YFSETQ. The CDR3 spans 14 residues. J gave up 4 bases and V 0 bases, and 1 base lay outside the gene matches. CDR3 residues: CASSLGQGYNEQFF. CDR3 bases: TGCGCCAGCAGCTTGGGACAGGGATACAATGAGCAGTTCTTC.

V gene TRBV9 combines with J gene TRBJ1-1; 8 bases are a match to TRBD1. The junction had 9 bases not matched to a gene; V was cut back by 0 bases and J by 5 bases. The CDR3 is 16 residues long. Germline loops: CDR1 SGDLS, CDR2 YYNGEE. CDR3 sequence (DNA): TGTGCCAGCAGCGTAGGAGACAGGGGAGCTGGTACTGAAGCTTTCTTT. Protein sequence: CASSVGDRGAGTEAFF.

The CDR3, as DNA: TGTGCCAGCAGTCGGGTGGATACGCAGTATTTT. This gives the protein CASSRVDTQYF. This rearrangement joins TRBV6-6 to TRBJ2-3, with unresolved D. Trimming pared 5 bases from V and 6 bases from J, leaving 6 bases between. Germline assignment: CDR1 MNHNY and CDR2 SVGAGI (reference sequence). CDR3 length equals 11 residues.

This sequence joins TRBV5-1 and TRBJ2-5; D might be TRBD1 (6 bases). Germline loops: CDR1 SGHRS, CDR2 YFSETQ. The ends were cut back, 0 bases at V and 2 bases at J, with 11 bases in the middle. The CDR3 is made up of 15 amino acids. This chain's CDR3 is CASSLGSGTQETQYF. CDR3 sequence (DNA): TGCGCCAGCAGCTTGGGGTCAGGGACACAAGAGACCCAGTACTTC.

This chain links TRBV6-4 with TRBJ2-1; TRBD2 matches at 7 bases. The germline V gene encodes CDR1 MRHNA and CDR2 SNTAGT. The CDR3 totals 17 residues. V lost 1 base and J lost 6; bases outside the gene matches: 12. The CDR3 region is CASSDLERGRGLNEQFF. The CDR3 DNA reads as TGTGCCAGCAGTGACTTGGAGCGGGGTCGGGGCCTCAATGAGCAGTTCTTC.

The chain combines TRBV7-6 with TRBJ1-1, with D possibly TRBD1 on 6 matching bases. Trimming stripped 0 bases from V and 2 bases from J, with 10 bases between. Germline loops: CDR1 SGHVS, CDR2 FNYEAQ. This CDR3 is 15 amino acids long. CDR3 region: CASSLAPQGNTEAFF. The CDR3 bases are TGTGCCAGCAGCTTAGCGCCACAGGGTAACACTGAAGCTTTCTTT.

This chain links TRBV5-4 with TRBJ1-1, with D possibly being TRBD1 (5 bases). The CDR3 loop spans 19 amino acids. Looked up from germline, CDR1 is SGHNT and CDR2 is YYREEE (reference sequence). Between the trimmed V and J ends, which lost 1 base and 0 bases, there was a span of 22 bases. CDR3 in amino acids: CASSLSRGRDSQVNTEAFF. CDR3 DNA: TGTGCCAGCAGCTTGTCACGGGGTCGGGACTCACAGGTGAACACTGAAGCTTTCTTT.

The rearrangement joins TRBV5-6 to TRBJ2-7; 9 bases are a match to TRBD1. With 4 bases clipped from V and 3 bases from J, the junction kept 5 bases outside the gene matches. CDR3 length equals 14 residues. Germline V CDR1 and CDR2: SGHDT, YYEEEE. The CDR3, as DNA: TGTGCCAGCAGCATAAACAGGGGGCACTACGAGCAGTACTTC. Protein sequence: CASSINRGHYEQYF. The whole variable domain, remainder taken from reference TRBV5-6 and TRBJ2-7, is DAGVTQSPTHLIKTRGQQVTLRCSPKSGHDTVSWYQQALGQGPQFIFQYYEEEERQRGNFPDRFSGHQFPNYSSELNVNALLLGDSALYLCASSINRGHYEQYFGPGTRLTVT.

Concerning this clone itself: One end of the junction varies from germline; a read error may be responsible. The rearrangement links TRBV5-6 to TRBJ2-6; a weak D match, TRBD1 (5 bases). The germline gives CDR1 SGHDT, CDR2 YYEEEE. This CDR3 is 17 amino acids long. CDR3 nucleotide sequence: TGTGCCAGCAGCTTAACTGGGCCCCTCTCTGGGGCCAACGGCCTGACTTTC. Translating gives CASSLTGPLSGANGLTF.

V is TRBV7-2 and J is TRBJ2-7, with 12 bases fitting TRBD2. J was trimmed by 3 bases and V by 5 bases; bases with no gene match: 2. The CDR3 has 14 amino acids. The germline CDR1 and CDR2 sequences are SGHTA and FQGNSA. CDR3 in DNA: TGTGCCAGCAGCATGACTAGCGGGAGCTACGAGCAGTACTTC. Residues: CASSMTSGSYEQYF.

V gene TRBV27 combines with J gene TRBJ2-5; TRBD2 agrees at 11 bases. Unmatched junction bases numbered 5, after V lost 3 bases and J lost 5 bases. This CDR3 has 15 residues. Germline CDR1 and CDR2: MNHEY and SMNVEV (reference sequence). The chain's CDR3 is CASSFSGGARETQYF. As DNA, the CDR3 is TGTGCCAGCAGTTTTAGCGGGGGGGCTCGGGAGACCCAGTACTTC.

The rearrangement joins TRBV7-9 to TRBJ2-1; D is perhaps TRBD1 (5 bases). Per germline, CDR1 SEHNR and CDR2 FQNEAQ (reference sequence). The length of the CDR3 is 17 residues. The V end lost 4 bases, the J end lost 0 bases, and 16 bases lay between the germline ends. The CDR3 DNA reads TGTGCCAGCAGCTCGCGACAGTACCTGAGCTCCTACAATGAGCAGTTCTTC. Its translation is CASSSRQYLSSYNEQFF. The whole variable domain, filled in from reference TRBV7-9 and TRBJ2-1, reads DTGVSQNPRHKITKRGQNVTFRCDPISEHNRLYWYRQTLGQGPEFLTYFQNEAQLEKSRLLSDRFSAERPKGSFSTLEIQRTEQGDSAMYLCASSSRQYLSSYNEQFFGPGTRLTVL.

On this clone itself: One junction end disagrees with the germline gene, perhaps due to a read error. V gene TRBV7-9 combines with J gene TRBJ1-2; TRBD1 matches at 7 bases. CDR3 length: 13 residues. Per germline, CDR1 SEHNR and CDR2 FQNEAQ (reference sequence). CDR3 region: CSSSLGGGYGYTF. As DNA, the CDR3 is TGTTCCAGCAGCTTAGGGGGCGGCTATGGCTACACCTTC.

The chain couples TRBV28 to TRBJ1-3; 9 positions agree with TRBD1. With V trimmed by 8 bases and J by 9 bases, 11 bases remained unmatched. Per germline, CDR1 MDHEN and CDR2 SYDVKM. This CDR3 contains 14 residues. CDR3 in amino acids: CASLEGDRDATIYF. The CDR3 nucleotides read TGTGCCAGCTTAGAGGGGGACAGGGATGCCACCATATATTTT.

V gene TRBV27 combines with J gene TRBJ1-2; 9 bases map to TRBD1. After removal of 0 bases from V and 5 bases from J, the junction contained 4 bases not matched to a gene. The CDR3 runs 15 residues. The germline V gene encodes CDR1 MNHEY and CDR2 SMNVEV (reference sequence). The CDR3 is CASSLSGTGTYGYTF. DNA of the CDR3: TGTGCCAGCAGTTTATCCGGGACAGGGACTTATGGCTACACCTTC.

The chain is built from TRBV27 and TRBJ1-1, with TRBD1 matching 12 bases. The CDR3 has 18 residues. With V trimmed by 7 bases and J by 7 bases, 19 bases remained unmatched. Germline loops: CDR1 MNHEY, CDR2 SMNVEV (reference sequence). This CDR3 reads CASTSFPGQGARVSEAFF. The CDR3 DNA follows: TGTGCCAGCACCTCTTTCCCGGGACAGGGGGCGCGGGTTAGTGAAGCTTTCTTT.

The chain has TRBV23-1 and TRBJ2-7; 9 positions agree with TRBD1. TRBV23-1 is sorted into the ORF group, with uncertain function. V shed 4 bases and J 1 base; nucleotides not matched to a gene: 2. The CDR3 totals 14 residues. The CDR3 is CASSPDRGSYEQYF. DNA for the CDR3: TGCGCCAGCAGTCCTGACAGGGGGTCCTACGAGCAGTACTTC.

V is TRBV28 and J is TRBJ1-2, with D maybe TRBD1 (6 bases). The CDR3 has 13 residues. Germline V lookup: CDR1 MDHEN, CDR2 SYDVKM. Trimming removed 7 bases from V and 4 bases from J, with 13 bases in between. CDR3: CASTLQGLYGYTF. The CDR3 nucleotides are TGTGCCAGCACCCTACAGGGCCTCTATGGCTACACCTTC.

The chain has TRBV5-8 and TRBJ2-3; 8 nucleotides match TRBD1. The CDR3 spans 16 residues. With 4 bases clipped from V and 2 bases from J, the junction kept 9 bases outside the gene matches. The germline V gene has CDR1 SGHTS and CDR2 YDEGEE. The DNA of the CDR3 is TGTGCCAGCAGCGCCTGGACAGGGCTAGACACAGATACGCAGTATTTT. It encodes CASSAWTGLDTDTQYF.

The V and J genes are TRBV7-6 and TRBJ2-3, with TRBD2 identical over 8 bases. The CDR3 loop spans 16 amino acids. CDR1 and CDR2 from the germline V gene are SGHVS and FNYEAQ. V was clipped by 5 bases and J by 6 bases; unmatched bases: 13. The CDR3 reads CASSTPLGGGSDTQYF. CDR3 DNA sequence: TGTGCCAGCAGCACACCACTGGGCGGGGGGTCGGATACGCAGTATTTT.